This entry concerns a single T cell receptor beta chain. The data belong to a study of blood T cell repertoires in COVID-19. Turning to the study itself: Sites across the United States, Italy and Spain contributed samples from acute and convalescent COVID-19. The cDNA or gDNA used as material had been derived from T cells, B-cell-depleted T cells, or PBMCs.

The CDR3 is 13 amino acids. The germline V and J ends were trimmed by 9 bases and 4 bases, with 13 bases remaining between them. The germline V gene has CDR1 SNHLY and CDR2 FYNNEI. In the original analysis: Amplification with reference gene primers provided the estimates of nucleated cell counts. Some clones are missing from TCRdb's copy, which holds only in-frame ones; the method was immunoSEQ multiplex PCR. V, J and clone size are taken as reported in that table, and D and trimming were inferred from the DNA itself. The table records about 63,000 clones, 88% of them present only once. The V gene is TRBV2, the J gene TRBJ1-5, with D unresolved. The clonotype was recovered from a human donor in a cohort sampled during active COVID-19. The sequencing sample was made of peripheral blood. CDR3 nucleotide sequence: TGTGCCAGTAGAGGGTTCCAGAATCAGCCCCAGCATTTT. Its translation: CASRGFQNQPQHF.